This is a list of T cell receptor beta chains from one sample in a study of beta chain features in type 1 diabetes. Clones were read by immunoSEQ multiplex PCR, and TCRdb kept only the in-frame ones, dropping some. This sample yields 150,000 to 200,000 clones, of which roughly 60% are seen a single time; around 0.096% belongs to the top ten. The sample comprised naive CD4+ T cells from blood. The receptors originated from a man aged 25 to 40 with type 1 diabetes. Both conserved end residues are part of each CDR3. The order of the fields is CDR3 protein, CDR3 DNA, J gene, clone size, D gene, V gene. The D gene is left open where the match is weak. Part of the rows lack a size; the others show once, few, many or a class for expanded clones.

CDR3: CATSRTGTEVNYGYTF
DNA: TGCGCCACCAGCAGGACTGGGACAGAGGTTAACTATGGCTACACCTTC
J: TRBJ1-2
size: NA
D: TRBD1
V: TRBV15

CDR3: CASSQDPRSSYEQYF
DNA: TGTGCCAGCAGTCAGGACCCCCGATCATCCTACGAGCAGTACTTC
J: TRBJ2-7
size: NA
D: NA
V: TRBV11-2

CDR3: CASSQDRLSGAFF
DNA: TGCGCCAGCAGCCAAGACAGGCTTTCCGGAGCTTTCTTT
J: TRBJ1-1
size: NA
D: NA
V: TRBV4-3

CDR3: CSVDRLNTEAFF
DNA: TGCAGCGTTGACCGATTGAACACTGAAGCTTTCTTT
J: TRBJ1-1
size: NA
D: NA
V: TRBV29-1

CDR3: CASRLQGASFEQYF
DNA: TGTGCCAGCAGACTACAGGGGGCCTCCTTCGAGCAGTACTTC
J: TRBJ2-7
size: few
D: TRBD1
V: TRBV28

CDR3: CASSPDRENIQYF
DNA: TGTGCCAGCAGCCCAGACAGGGAAAACATTCAGTACTTC
J: TRBJ2-4
size: NA
D: TRBD1
V: TRBV7-2

CDR3: CSARTGGNTEAFF
DNA: TGCAGCGCCCGGACAGGGGGAAACACTGAAGCTTTCTTT
J: TRBJ1-1
size: NA
D: TRBD1
V: TRBV29-1

CDR3: CASSAERDTQYF
DNA: TGTGCCAGCTCAGCCGAGAGGGATACGCAGTATTTT
J: TRBJ2-3
size: NA
D: NA
V: TRBV18

CDR3: CASSQDQGKAQYF
DNA: TGTGCCAGCAGCCAAGACCAGGGTAAGGCCCAGTACTTC
J: TRBJ2-5
size: few
D: NA
V: TRBV14

CDR3: CSVDGENYGYTF
DNA: TGCAGCGTTGATGGGGAGAACTATGGCTACACCTTC
J: TRBJ1-2
size: NA
D: NA
V: TRBV29-1

CDR3: CASSDGQGFRLFF
DNA: TGTGCCAGCAGCGACGGACAGGGTTTCAGGTTGTTTTTT
J: TRBJ1-4
size: NA
D: TRBD1
V: TRBV9

CDR3: CSVGGLAGALGEQYF
DNA: TGCAGCGTGGGTGGGTTGGCAGGGGCCCTTGGAGAGCAGTACTTC
J: TRBJ2-7
size: NA
D: NA
V: TRBV29-1

CDR3: CASSRNGRNTDTQYF
DNA: TGTGCCAGCAGCCGAAACGGTCGGAACACAGATACGCAGTATTTT
J: TRBJ2-3
size: NA
D: NA
V: TRBV14

CDR3: CACGDRLSEQFF
DNA: TGTGCCTGCGGGGACAGGCTGAGTGAGCAGTTCTTC
J: TRBJ2-1
size: once
D: TRBD1
V: TRBV30

CDR3: CASSFHQGTGNTIYF
DNA: TGTGCCAGCAGCTTCCATCAGGGGACTGGAAACACCATATATTTT
J: TRBJ1-3
size: NA
D: NA
V: TRBV7-2

CDR3: CAWSVVGGELFF
DNA: TGTGCCTGGAGTGTTGTAGGCGGGGAGCTGTTTTTT
J: TRBJ2-2
size: NA
D: NA
V: TRBV30

CDR3: CASSPLTGNNSPLHF
DNA: TGTGCCAGCAGCCCCTTGACGGGGAATAATTCACCCCTCCACTTT
J: TRBJ1-6
size: NA
D: NA
V: TRBV7-6

CDR3: CSVEASTGYTEAFF
DNA: TGCAGCGTTGAAGCCTCGACAGGGTACACTGAAGCTTTCTTT
J: TRBJ1-1
size: once
D: TRBD1
V: TRBV29-1

CDR3: CASSRQGWQPQHF
DNA: TGCGCCAGCAGTCGACAGGGTTGGCAGCCCCAGCATTTT
J: TRBJ1-5
size: NA
D: TRBD1
V: TRBV23-1

CDR3: CAWTGAGNTIYF
DNA: TGTGCCTGGACAGGGGCGGGAAACACCATATATTTT
J: TRBJ1-3
size: few
D: NA
V: TRBV30

CDR3: CSGRDTLFTDTQYF
DNA: TGCAGCGGCAGGGACACCCTCTTCACAGATACGCAGTATTTT
J: TRBJ2-3
size: NA
D: NA
V: TRBV29-1

CDR3: CSVKDRSSSYEQYF
DNA: TGCAGCGTGAAGGACAGGTCAAGCTCCTACGAGCAGTACTTC
J: TRBJ2-7
size: few
D: TRBD1
V: TRBV29-1